A selection of T cell receptor beta chains follows, all from one sample in a study of identical twins. TCRdb analysed the 5' RACE reads with MiXCR anew, one entry per CDR3 protein. This repertoire shows 520,000 or so distinct CDR3 sequences, 20% to 25% found once; its top ten account for roughly 0.9%. These data were likewise used in another study, on T cells expressing NK-cell markers.

The sequencing input was CD4+ T cells sorted from blood. The receptor source for this set is a woman aged 18-29 years in good health. The CDR3 runs from the conserved cysteine through the conserved F or W. D genes are given only for firm matches. Clone sizes are given selectively: once, few, many, or a class where the clone is expanded.

d_gene: TRBD1; j_gene: TRBJ1-1; abundance: few; v_gene: TRBV20-1; CDR3nt: TGCAGTGCTAGATCCGACAGGGTAATGTGGGACACTGAAGCTTTCTTT; CDR3aa: CSARSDRVMWDTEAFF
d_gene: TRBD1; j_gene: TRBJ2-7; abundance: NA; v_gene: TRBV6-5; CDR3nt: TGTGCCAGCAGTTACGCCAACAGGGGGGACCACGAGCAGTACTTC; CDR3aa: CASSYANRGDHEQYF
d_gene: NA; j_gene: TRBJ2-6; abundance: few; v_gene: TRBV4-3; CDR3nt: TGCGCCAGCAGCCAAGATCAGGCTGGGGCCAACGTCCTGACTTTC; CDR3aa: CASSQDQAGANVLTF
d_gene: NA; j_gene: TRBJ1-4; abundance: few; v_gene: TRBV7-8; CDR3nt: TGTGCCAGTGGGCAAGACTCCCGAACGAGGGAACTGTTTTTT; CDR3aa: CASGQDSRTRELFF
d_gene: NA; j_gene: TRBJ2-7; abundance: NA; v_gene: TRBV5-5; CDR3nt: TGTGCCAGCAGCCCTAGGTCGGTCTCCTACGAGCAGTACTTC; CDR3aa: CASSPRSVSYEQYF
d_gene: NA; j_gene: TRBJ2-7; abundance: NA; v_gene: TRBV18; CDR3nt: TGTGCCAGCTCACCACCTACAGGGTTGGACTACGAGCAGTACTTC; CDR3aa: CASSPPTGLDYEQYF
d_gene: NA; j_gene: TRBJ1-2; abundance: few; v_gene: TRBV20-1; CDR3nt: TGCAGTGCTAGAGAGAGGGTTTTCTATGGCTACACCTTC; CDR3aa: CSARERVFYGYTF
d_gene: NA; j_gene: TRBJ2-1; abundance: few; v_gene: TRBV6-2/TRBV6-3; CDR3nt: TGTGCCAGCAGTTACTCGCCGGAGGCGCGAAATGAGCAGTTCTTC; CDR3aa: CASSYSPEARNEQFF
d_gene: NA; j_gene: TRBJ1-2; abundance: NA; v_gene: TRBV5-1; CDR3nt: TGCGCCAGCAGCTTAGGAGTAATCGGGACCCCCTATGGCTACACCTTC; CDR3aa: CASSLGVIGTPYGYTF
d_gene: TRBD2; j_gene: TRBJ2-1; abundance: many; v_gene: TRBV12-3/TRBV12-4; CDR3nt: TGTGCCAGCAGAAGGGGGACTAGCGGGAAGGGTGAGCAGTTCTTC; CDR3aa: CASRRGTSGKGEQFF
d_gene: NA; j_gene: TRBJ1-1; abundance: NA; v_gene: TRBV10-3; CDR3nt: TGTGCCATCAACCCCAGGGCTGGATCGGGGACTGAACCTTTCTTT; CDR3aa: CAINPRAGSGTEPFF
d_gene: NA; j_gene: TRBJ2-7; abundance: NA; v_gene: TRBV5-1; CDR3nt: TGCGCCAGCAGCTTGCAACCGAGGGACGAGCAGTACTTC; CDR3aa: CASSLQPRDEQYF
d_gene: NA; j_gene: TRBJ1-1; abundance: NA; v_gene: TRBV29-1; CDR3nt: TGCAGCGTGAGCCCACAGGGATGGGTTATTGCTTTCTTT; CDR3aa: CSVSPQGWVIAFF
d_gene: NA; j_gene: TRBJ2-1; abundance: many; v_gene: TRBV12-3/TRBV12-4; CDR3nt: TGTGCCAGCAGCCCGGCCGAGGCGACTGAGCAGTTCTTC; CDR3aa: CASSPAEATEQFF